The sequence of this T cell receptor beta chain was determined in a study of CD8+ T cells in alopecia areata listed by TCRdb under 2018. Regarding the complete study: Treated patients were enrolled in an open-label pilot trial of oral tofacitinib at 5 to 10 mg twice daily for moderate-to-severe alopecia areata. Patients stayed on tofacitinib for 6 to 18 months and then had 6 months of follow-up off drug so that delayed response and recurrence could be assessed. The SALT score, which quantifies the percentage of affected scalp surface area, was used to measure disease severity in treated patients. In both human patients and the C3H/HeJ mouse model, the study applied high-throughput TCRbeta sequencing to look at T cell clonal expansion in alopecia areata. In humans, TCRbeta sequencing was performed on scalp tissue and on sorted CD4+ and CD8+ peripheral blood T cells from healthy controls and from patients with patchy or totalis/universalis alopecia areata. Tofacitinib-treated patients had biopsies at baseline and at 4 and 24 weeks of treatment, with a later scalp biopsy in several patients. Clonality in the scalp was compared among normal scalp (n=4), patchy alopecia areata scalp (n=8), and alopecia totalis/universalis scalp (n=8). RNA was obtained with the PAXgene miRNA kit for fixed scalp, the miRNeasy kit for PBMCs, and the RNeasy kit for mouse skin. TCRbeta CDR3 regions were amplified by immunoSEQ multiplex PCR with 35 Vbeta forward and 13 Jbeta reverse primers. Findings and caveats that apply to the study as a whole: Compared with normal scalp, lesional scalp, particularly in alopecia totalis/universalis, had higher clonality and more expanded CD8+ clones, which suggests antigenic drive. Unlike mouse skin, which is dominated by gammadelta T cells, normal human skin has resident alphabeta T cells that are also sequenced, and this complicates analysis of the scalp TCR repertoire. Shared TCR sequences between patients were less evident than in mice, which may be partly attributable to HLA diversity in the patient population. Tofacitinib significantly decreased scalp clonality and the number of expanded CD8+ clones among the top 100 scalp clones. Many expanded lesional clones persisted in scalp and blood during tofacitinib treatment, which may partly explain relapse after stopping treatment. Because the treated cohort was small and had only one nonresponder, larger studies are needed to examine links between baseline CD8+ expansion and response.

V and J are truncated by 10 bases and 8 bases respectively, leaving an intervening sequence of 21 bases. From the germline V gene (reference sequence), CDR1 is MNHEY and CDR2 is SMNVEV. The CDR3 contains 15 residues, cysteine and phenylalanine counted. The DNA shown is the 45-base CDR3, in frame from base 1. This clone was found once. The specificity of this receptor is unknown. Per-base quality was not reported, and no clone a single base away is much larger than it. The sample's treatment or condition label is to be understood as: oral pan-JAK inhibitor, 5-10 mg twice daily. Peripheral blood and lesional scalp punch biopsies were obtained from patients with alopecia areata. PBMCs were separated by density centrifugation and stained for CD3, CD4 and CD8, after which CD4+ and CD8+ T cells were sorted on a FACSAria. The library was generated by the immunoSEQ multiplex PCR assay. RNA was extracted from all samples and reverse transcribed into cDNA as template for TCR sequencing. SuperScript III was used to make first-strand cDNA, primed with a 2:1 mix of oligo-dT and random hexamers. A synthetic immune receptor repertoire was used to assess amplification bias, and residual bias was removed computationally. The paper's data handling went like this. After raw reads were preprocessed to remove errors, the CDR3 was defined following IMGT conventions as running from the conserved cysteine to phenylalanine. Clonality was computed as 1 minus the Shannon entropy, with the entropy normalized by log2 of the number of productive unique TCRs. CD4 or CD8 identity of scalp clones was inferred by cross-referencing scalp TCRbeta sequences with sorted blood CD4 and CD8 repertoires. Imported from immuneACCESS, the table was reduced by TCRdb to in-frame sequences with V and J called. These copies leave out some clones; in studies compared against another copy, an unresolved V gene accounts for under half, and the cause of the remainder is not known. That table supplies the V and J calls and clone size; D and trimming were determined from the DNA. The sample table lists 150,000 to 200,000 clones, just under 65% of them with a count of one. The ten largest account for 1.3% of the sample.

The V and J genes are TRBV27 and TRBJ1-6; possibly the D gene is TRBD1, per 5 matching bases. The source of this sequence is a human donor with alopecia areata. Here the sequenced sample was CD4+ T cells sorted from blood, taken at week 49, from a patient treated with tofacitinib. The CDR3 protein: CATQLGGRIDSPLHF. At the DNA level, the sequence is TGTGCCACACAATTGGGGGGTCGGATTGATTCACCCCTCCACTTT.